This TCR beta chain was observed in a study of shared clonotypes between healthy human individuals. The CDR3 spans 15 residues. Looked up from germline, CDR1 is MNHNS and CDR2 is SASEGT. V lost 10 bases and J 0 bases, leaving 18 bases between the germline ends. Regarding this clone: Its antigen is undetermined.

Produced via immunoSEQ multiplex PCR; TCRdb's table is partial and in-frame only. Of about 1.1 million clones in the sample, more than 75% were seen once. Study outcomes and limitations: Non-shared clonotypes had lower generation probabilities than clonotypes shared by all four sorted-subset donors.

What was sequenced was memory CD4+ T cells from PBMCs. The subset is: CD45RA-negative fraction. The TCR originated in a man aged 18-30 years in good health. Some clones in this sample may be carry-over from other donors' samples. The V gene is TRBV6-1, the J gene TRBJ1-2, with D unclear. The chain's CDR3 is CATPKPGGSNYGYTF. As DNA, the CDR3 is TGTGCCACACCGAAACCGGGCGGGTCTAACTATGGCTACACCTTC.